These 28 T cell receptor beta chains came from one sample sequenced in a study of shared clonotypes between healthy human individuals. Method: immunoSEQ multiplex PCR; TCRdb's copy keeps in-frame clones and lacks some. The sample includes about 1.1 million clones, approximately 77% of them seen just once. Sequences were obtained from memory CD4+ T cells from PBMCs. Subset reported: CD45RA-negative fraction. The receptors derive from a man younger than 30 in good health. Some clones in this sample may be carry-over from other donors' samples.

This clone has a count of ten or more. This chain links TRBV6-6 with TRBJ2-7; D remains unclear. The V end lost 7 bases, the J end lost 5 bases, and 15 bases lay between the germline ends. Germline values: CDR1 MNHNY, CDR2 SVGAGI (reference sequence). The CDR3 is 13 residues long. The CDR3 bases are TGTGCCAGCACCCCATGGCCTTTTAACGAGCAGTACTTC. Residues: CASTPWPFNEQYF.

Concerning this clone: At the DNA level, this CDR3 is encoded by other sequences in the same sample as well. This sequence joins TRBV5-4 and TRBJ1-3, with no clear D. V lost 1 base, J lost 1 base, and 6 bases lay in between. The CDR3 runs to 14 residues. Per the germline V gene, CDR1 is SGHNT and CDR2 is YYREEE (reference sequence). The CDR3 reads CASSLRGSGNTIYF. The CDR3 DNA reads as TGTGCCAGCAGCTTGCGGGGTTCTGGAAACACCATATATTTT. Variable domain in full (rest from reference TRBV5-4 and TRBJ1-3): ETGVTQSPTHLIKTRGQQVTLRCSSQSGHNTVSWYQQALGQGPQFIFQYYREEENGRGNFPPRFSGLQFPNYSSELNVNALELDDSALYLCASSLRGSGNTIYFGEGSWLTVV.

The CDR3, as DNA: TGTGCCATTTGGGACACGACCTACGAGCAGTACTTC. It yields the protein CAIWDTTYEQYF. The rearrangement links TRBV10-3 to TRBJ2-7, with D perhaps matching TRBD1 (6 bases). Trimming cost V 9 bases and J 2 bases, with 11 bases left between them. Per the germline V gene, CDR1 is ENHRY and CDR2 is SYGVKD. The CDR3 runs to 12 residues.

This clone was seen more than once but under ten times. The sample holds other DNA sequences that translate to the same CDR3. This CDR3 reads CAWSEQGNTEAFF. Written as DNA, the CDR3 is TGTGCCTGGAGTGAACAGGGTAACACTGAAGCTTTCTTT. This chain uses TRBV30 with TRBJ1-1, with a weak D call TRBD1 (6 bases). Germline V lookup: CDR1 GTSNPN, CDR2 SVGIG (reference sequence). Trimming cost V 1 base and J 2 bases, with 8 bases left between them. This CDR3 has 13 amino acids.

V gene TRBV5-4 combines with J gene TRBJ1-2; 7 positions agree with TRBD1. The CDR3 is made up of 12 amino acids. Trimming removed 4 bases from V and 6 bases from J; junction bases left unmatched: 3. The germline gives CDR1 SGHNT, CDR2 YYREEE (reference sequence). The CDR3 loop is CASSPDRDGYTF. Written as DNA, the CDR3 is TGTGCCAGCAGCCCCGACAGGGATGGCTACACCTTC.

The J gene is TRBJ1-2, the V gene TRBV4-1; D might be TRBD1 (5 bases). CDR3 length: 14 residues. Germline V gene sequence: CDR1 MGHRA, CDR2 YSYEKL. Trimming removed 1 base at V and 10 bases at J, with 16 bases between. The chain's CDR3 is CASSQGRAGSLYTF. DNA for the CDR3: TGCGCCAGCAGCCAAGGGCGGGCAGGGAGCCTCTACACCTTC.

J is TRBJ1-2 and V is TRBV5-1, with a possible D match to TRBD1 (5 bases). The germline gives CDR1 SGHRS, CDR2 YFSETQ. CDR3 length equals 14 residues. Trimming stripped 5 bases from V and 4 bases from J, with 15 bases between. The DNA for the CDR3 is TGCGCCAGCAGTTCCAGGGATGGGAGCTATGGCTACACCTTC. The encoded protein is CASSSRDGSYGYTF. Full variable domain (rest looked up from reference TRBV5-1 and TRBJ1-2): KAGVTQTPRYLIKTRGQQVTLSCSPISGHRSVSWYQQTPGQGLQFLFEYFSETQRNKGNFPGRFSGRQFSNSRSEMNVSTLELGDSALYLCASSSRDGSYGYTFGSGTRLTVV.

About this clone itself: A much larger clone differs by one base, so this may be a read error. The same CDR3 is also encoded by other DNA sequences in this sample. V gene TRBV29-1 combines with J gene TRBJ2-7, with 8 bases lining up with TRBD1. Germline V lookup: CDR1 SQVTM, CDR2 ANQGSEA. The trim removed 7 bases at V and 6 bases at J, leaving 5 bases unmatched. The CDR3 contains 11 residues. The CDR3 DNA reads as TGCAGCGGAGGGACAGGCGGCGAGCAGTACTTC. Amino acid sequence: CSGGTGGEQYF.

A few counts support this clone. The chain employs TRBV4-1 and TRBJ1-4; D might be TRBD1 (6 bases). The CDR3 sequence is 16 residues long. The V and J ends lost 0 bases and 8 bases respectively, with 16 bases between them. Germline CDR1 is MGHRA and CDR2 is YSYEKL. CDR3 region: CASSQDGQGRGEKLFF. The CDR3 DNA follows: TGCGCCAGCAGCCAAGACGGGCAGGGGCGGGGAGAAAAACTGTTTTTT.

The chain carries TRBV30 and TRBJ1-1; D is ambiguous. Germline V lookup: CDR1 GTSNPN, CDR2 SVGIG (reference sequence). CDR3 length equals 15 residues. Trimming stripped 7 bases from V and 2 bases from J, with 20 bases between. The DNA of the CDR3 is TGTGCCTTCCAAGAGGTGGGCAGACCAAACACTGAAGCTTTCTTT. Residues: CAFQEVGRPNTEAFF.

A few counts support this clone. The chain has TRBV25-1 and TRBJ1-1, with TRBD1 as a possible D gene (5 bases). V lost 8 bases and J lost 5, with 18 bases in between. Germline V gene lookup returns CDR1 MGHDK and CDR2 SYGVNS. The CDR3 has 14 residues. This CDR3 reads CASLRDPVGTEAFF. The CDR3 DNA reads TGTGCCAGCCTTCGGGACCCGGTGGGAACTGAAGCTTTCTTT.

V gene TRBV7-2 combines with J gene TRBJ1-5, with 7 bases matching TRBD1. The CDR3 is 15 amino acids. V dropped 4 bases and J dropped 3; count of bases not matched to a gene: 6. Germline loops: CDR1 SGHTA, CDR2 FQGNSA. The chain's CDR3 is CASSSWTGFNQPQHF. The DNA for the CDR3 is TGTGCCAGCAGCTCCTGGACAGGTTTCAATCAGCCCCAGCATTTT.

V and J are TRBV6-1 and TRBJ1-5; D remains unclear. The germline V gene encodes CDR1 MNHNS and CDR2 SASEGT. V was shortened by 3 bases and J by 6 bases, with 12 bases between the two germline ends. This CDR3 has 14 residues. CDR3 bases: TGTGCCAGCAGTGATGTCAGCAGAGTTCAGCCCCAGCATTTT. This gives the protein CASSDVSRVQPQHF.

The rearrangement links TRBV23-1 to TRBJ1-3, with 7 positions matching TRBD1. TRBV23-1 is placed among ORFs of uncertain function. V lost 2 bases to trimming and J lost 3 bases; unmatched junction nucleotides: 7. The CDR3 extends over 16 amino acids. CDR3 region: CASSQPGQRLGNTIYF. The CDR3, as DNA: TGCGCCAGCAGTCAACCGGGACAGAGACTTGGAAACACCATATATTTT.

For this clone: Other DNA sequences in this sample translate to the same CDR3. The rearrangement joins TRBV7-2 to TRBJ2-7; D perhaps matches TRBD2 (5 bases). The CDR3 covers 14 residues. The V end was cut by 1 base, the J end by 3 bases, with 10 bases between. CDR1 is SGHTA and CDR2 is FQGNSA in the germline V gene. The CDR3, as DNA: TGTGCCAGCAGCTTAGGGCCGGGGAACTACGAGCAGTACTTC. Amino acids: CASSLGPGNYEQYF.

This chain links TRBV5-1 with TRBJ2-7, with D perhaps matching TRBD1 (6 bases). The CDR3 spans 13 residues. Between the trimmed V and J ends, which lost 4 bases and 4 bases, there was a span of 12 bases. Germline V CDR1 and CDR2: SGHRS, YFSETQ. CDR3 DNA: TGCGCCAGCAGCACACAGGGACCTTACGAGCAGTACTTC. Translating gives CASSTQGPYEQYF.

The rearrangement joins TRBV28 to TRBJ2-2, with a possible D match to TRBD2 (6 bases). This CDR3 region has 15 residues. The V end was cut by 6 bases, the J end by 4 bases, with 15 bases between. Germline values: CDR1 MDHEN, CDR2 SYDVKM. DNA for the CDR3: TGTGCCAGCAGCACCACTAGCCTTGGCACCGGGGAGCTGTTTTTT. Translated: CASSTTSLGTGELFF.

This clone has only a few counts. The chain is built from TRBV18 and TRBJ1-1; D call uncertain. V was clipped by 5 bases and J by 1 base, with 8 bases between them. Germline V gene sequence: CDR1 KGHSH, CDR2 LQKENI. The CDR3 consists of 13 residues. In DNA, the CDR3 is TGTGCCAGCTCAGTTCACGCGAACACTGAAGCTTTCTTT. Translation gives CASSVHANTEAFF.

This clone was observed once. This rearrangement joins TRBV4-1 to TRBJ2-7, with D tentatively TRBD2 (6 bases). Trimming stripped 4 bases from V and 2 bases from J, with 12 bases between. The germline CDR1 and CDR2 sequences are MGHRA and YSYEKL. The CDR3 totals 14 residues. The CDR3 region is CASSPGGVTYEQYF. In nucleotides, the CDR3 is TGCGCCAGCAGCCCCGGGGGAGTTACCTACGAGCAGTACTTC.

This clone was seen ten or more times. Within the sample, other DNA sequences also encode this same CDR3. The chain employs TRBV7-2 and TRBJ2-3, with 8 bases identical to TRBD2. V lost 0 bases, J lost 2 bases, and 4 bases stayed unmatched. Germline CDR1 is SGHTA and CDR2 is FQGNSA. The CDR3 consists of 16 residues. The CDR3 bases are TGTGCCAGCAGCTTAGCTCGCGGGAGGACCACAGATACGCAGTATTTT. It codes for CASSLARGRTTDTQYF.

To note about this clone: Other nucleotide sequences from this sample produce the same CDR3. The chain uses TRBV19 and TRBJ1-5; a possible D gene is TRBD1 (5 bases). The CDR3 is made up of 15 amino acids. Trimming removed 5 bases at V and 3 bases at J, with 14 bases between. Germline V gives CDR1 LNHDA, CDR2 SQIVND (reference sequence). CDR3 residues: CASSPRDGYNQPQHF. The CDR3 region has the DNA TGTGCCAGTAGTCCACGGGACGGTTACAATCAGCCCCAGCATTTT.

This chain links TRBV6-1 with TRBJ2-3; a weak D match, TRBD2 (5 bases). In germline, CDR1 is MNHNS, CDR2 SASEGT. CDR3 length equals 15 residues. V gave up 0 bases and J gave up 0 bases, with 7 bases separating them. As DNA, the CDR3 is TGTGCCAGCAGTGAAGCCTGGACTAGCACAGATACGCAGTATTTT. Amino acids: CASSEAWTSTDTQYF.

The sample holds one count of this clone. V and J are TRBV6-4 and TRBJ2-1; TRBD2 might be the D (6 bases). V was clipped by 3 bases and J by 5 bases, with 11 bases between them. The CDR3 is 14 residues long. Germline V gives CDR1 MRHNA, CDR2 SNTAGT. Here the CDR3 DNA reads TGTGCCAGCAGTGAGGGACTCCCAAACAATGAGCAGTTCTTC. Its translation: CASSEGLPNNEQFF.

As for this clone: Additional DNA sequences in this sample encode the identical CDR3. The CDR3 loop reads CASSLSRAESYEQYF. The CDR3 bases are TGTGCCAGCAGCTTGTCCAGGGCAGAATCCTACGAGCAGTACTTC. This chain links TRBV7-3 with TRBJ2-7, with D possibly being TRBD1 (5 bases). The CDR3 loop spans 15 amino acids. The V end lost 3 bases, the J end lost 1 base, and 13 bases lay between the germline ends. The germline CDR1 and CDR2 sequences are SGHTA and FQGTGA.

V is TRBV18 and J is TRBJ2-7, with TRBD2 as a possible D gene (6 bases). The CDR3 is 15 amino acids. Germline lookup yields CDR1 KGHSH and CDR2 LQKENI. Trimming pared 6 bases from V and 4 bases from J, leaving 19 bases between. CDR3 nucleotide sequence: TGTGCCAGCTCCCTTCCCTACGGGAGCAGGTACGAGCAGTACTTC. Translating gives CASSLPYGSRYEQYF.

The V gene is TRBV2, the J gene TRBJ1-2; maybe TRBD1 (6 bases). CDR1 and CDR2 from the germline V gene are SNHLY and FYNNEI. The length of the CDR3 is 14 residues. With 7 bases removed from V and 5 bases from J, the gap between germline ends came to 17 bases. CDR3 in amino acids: CASISTGFGYGYTF. The DNA of the CDR3 is TGTGCCAGCATAAGTACAGGGTTTGGGTATGGCTACACCTTC.

The chain combines TRBV7-8 with TRBJ2-3, with TRBD2 matching 14 bases. The CDR3 runs 15 residues. Germline CDR1 SGHVS, CDR2 FQNEAQ. With V trimmed by 4 bases and J by 8 bases, 5 bases remained unmatched. The CDR3 protein is CASSSTSGRAGTQYF. CDR3 bases: TGTGCCAGCAGCTCGACTAGCGGGAGGGCCGGTACGCAGTATTTT. The full variable domain, rest sourced from reference TRBV7-8 and TRBJ2-3, is GAGVSQSPRYKVAKRGQDVALRCDPISGHVSLFWYQQALGQGPEFLTYFQNEAQLDKSGLPSDRFFAERPEGSVSTLKIQRTQQEDSAVYLCASSSTSGRAGTQYFGPGTRLTVL.

The rearrangement uses TRBV7-2 and TRBJ2-1, with TRBD2 matching 12 bases. The V segment lost 1 base and the J segment 7 bases; nucleotides outside the gene matches: 11. The CDR3 consists of 18 residues. Germline values: CDR1 SGHTA, CDR2 FQGNSA. This CDR3 reads CASSLDPPTSGSRNEQFF. As DNA, the CDR3 is TGTGCCAGCAGCTTAGACCCCCCGACTAGCGGGAGTCGAAATGAGCAGTTCTTC.